This T cell receptor (beta chain) was identified in a study of blood T cell repertoires in COVID-19. In the study overall: Samples came from the United States, Italy and Spain, spanning acute and convalescent COVID-19.

In germline, CDR1 is LGHNA, CDR2 YNFKEQ. This CDR3 comprises 16 residues. The junction had 9 bases not matched to a gene; V was cut back by 0 bases and J by 7 bases. Libraries were prepared by immunoSEQ multiplex PCR; TCRdb keeps only in-frame clonotypes and omits some of them. The sample has about 34,000 clones, roughly 80% seen once. V and J are TRBV4-2 and TRBJ2-7; the match to TRBD1 covers 10 bases. Sequences were obtained from peripheral blood. This sequence was found in a man aged 65 to 85 with COVID-19, enrolled during active disease. The CDR3 spells CASSQEPRDRGREQYF. The CDR3 DNA sequence: TGTGCCAGCAGCCAAGAACCGCGGGACAGGGGACGGGAGCAGTACTTC.